Listed here are 8 T cell receptor beta chains from one sample, sequenced in a study of CD4 T cells in relation to SARS-CoV-2 and coronaviruses. Clones were sequenced by immunoSEQ multiplex PCR, and TCRdb holds only the in-frame ones, with some missing. The sample has roughly 63,000 clones, less than 95% seen once. Unexposed donor CD4+ T cells date from 2011-2018, before the COVID-19 pandemic. The sequenced sample consisted of naive CD4+ T cells from PBMCs. Subset specified: naive CD4+ T cells isolated by negative enrichment. The receptors originated from a human donor in good health.

This clone was found once. This sequence joins TRBV9 and TRBJ2-2; no clear D gene. This CDR3 region has 16 residues. Trimming cost V 0 bases and J 2 bases, with 11 bases left between them. Germline CDR1 reads SGDLS; CDR2 reads YYNGEE. The CDR3, as DNA: TGTGCCAGCAGCGTAGTCCCAGGTTCTAACACCGGGGAGCTGTTTTTT. It codes for CASSVVPGSNTGELFF.

The J gene is TRBJ2-5, the V gene TRBV5-1; unclear D gene. V was trimmed by 5 bases and J by 2 bases, leaving 16 bases between them. Germline V gene lookup returns CDR1 SGHRS and CDR2 YFSETQ. The length of the CDR3 is 15 residues. DNA for the CDR3: TGCGCCAGCAGTAGGCAGAAGACGGAACAAGAGACCCAGTACTTC. This encodes CASSRQKTEQETQYF. The variable domain in full, with the rest retrieved from reference TRBV5-1 and TRBJ2-5, is KAGVTQTPRYLIKTRGQQVTLSCSPISGHRSVSWYQQTPGQGLQFLFEYFSETQRNKGNFPGRFSGRQFSNSRSEMNVSTLELGDSALYLCASSRQKTEQETQYFGPGTRLLVL.

V is TRBV27 and J is TRBJ2-7, with a possible D match to TRBD2 (5 bases). The CDR3 extends over 14 amino acids. The germline V and J ends were trimmed by 6 bases and 1 base, with 13 bases remaining between them. Germline V CDR1 and CDR2: MNHEY, SMNVEV (reference sequence). The CDR3 spells CASSNTRVSYEQYF. The CDR3 DNA sequence: TGTGCCAGCAGCAATACTAGGGTTTCCTACGAGCAGTACTTC.

V gene TRBV2 combines with J gene TRBJ2-7; 7 nucleotides match TRBD1. This CDR3 contains 14 residues. CDR1 is SNHLY, CDR2 FYNNEI, per germline. Trimming took 4 bases from V and 0 from J; bases not matched to a gene: 3. The CDR3 DNA sequence: TGTGCCAGCAGTGTGGACAGGTCCTCCTACGAGCAGTACTTC. As protein: CASSVDRSSYEQYF.

The V gene is TRBV29-1, the J gene TRBJ1-5; D remains ambiguous. Trimming pared 3 bases from V and 4 bases from J, leaving 10 bases between. Germline lookup yields CDR1 SQVTM and CDR2 ANQGSEA. This CDR3 is 13 amino acids long. CDR3 bases: TGCAGCGTTGAGTTAGAACCAAATCAGCCCCAGCATTTT. It codes for CSVELEPNQPQHF. The full variable domain, its missing parts supplied by reference TRBV29-1 and TRBJ1-5, is SAVISQKPSRDICQRGTSLTIQCQVDSQVTMMFWYRQQPGQSLTLIATANQGSEATYESGFVIDKFPISRPNLTFSTLTVSNMSPEDSSIYLCSVELEPNQPQHFGDGTRLSIL.

This sequence joins TRBV7-9 and TRBJ2-6, with D possibly matching TRBD1 (5 bases). CDR1 is SEHNR and CDR2 is FQNEAQ in the germline V gene (reference sequence). The CDR3 is 16 residues long. The V gene lost 5 bases and the J gene lost 4 bases, with 15 bases spanning the gap. CDR3 in DNA: TGTGCCAGCAGCCTACTGACAGTCGGAGGGGCCAACGTCCTGACTTTC. It translates to CASSLLTVGGANVLTF.

The chain couples TRBV11-2 to TRBJ2-7; D might be TRBD2 (5 bases). Trimming left V 2 bases short and J 3 bases short, with 11 bases between. The CDR3 length is 14 residues. Germline assignment: CDR1 SGHAT and CDR2 FQNNGV. CDR3 bases: TGTGCCAGCAGCTTACGGTACCGGGACTACGAGCAGTACTTC. It yields the protein CASSLRYRDYEQYF.

The genes are TRBV11-2 and TRBJ1-2, with TRBD1 identical over 8 bases. V gave up 5 bases and J gave up 7 bases; unmatched junction bases: 18. CDR1 and CDR2 (germline): SGHAT, FQNNGV. The CDR3 loop spans 17 amino acids. CDR3 residues: CASSTNRGGDQGSGYTF. DNA for the CDR3: TGTGCCAGCAGCACCAACAGGGGGGGCGACCAGGGCAGTGGCTACACCTTC.